This T cell receptor beta chain was documented in a study of long-term antiretroviral therapy in people with HIV. Study in general: The study's earliest collections predate the 2015 immediate-ART recommendation by about a decade. Study conclusions and caveats: Controls exceeded HIV repertoires in CDR3 length range. ART adherence was not documented, and neither viral resistance nor therapy changes had any data.

On this clone itself: Its specificity is unknown.

The length of the CDR3 is 18 residues. Germline-derived CDR1 and CDR2 are LNHDA and SQIVND (reference sequence). The trim removed 1 base at V and 2 bases at J, leaving 11 bases unmatched. Sequencing used immunoSEQ v3.0 at survey level. Repertoires were generated with immunoSEQ multiplex PCR, while TCRdb's copy carries only in-frame clones and drops some. Of about 30,000 clones in the sample, roughly 84% were seen once. The source was unsorted PBMCs, collected 3 years after starting antiretroviral therapy. The chain couples TRBV19 to TRBJ2-3; the match to TRBD1 covers 8 bases. The receptor comes from a man between 40 and 49 years old with HIV. The CDR3 bases are TGTGCCAGTAGTATAGGCTTGCGGGCAGGGGGCTTCACAGATACGCAGTATTTT. Its protein product is CASSIGLRAGGFTDTQYF.